This T cell receptor (beta chain) appears in the sequencing data of a study of blood T cells in healthy people across ages. The study's findings and limits: Older individuals had lower TCR beta diversity per million T cells (the decline was roughly linear). Naive and antigen-experienced cells were not separated, limiting conclusive comparison.

In its sample, this clonotype was seen a few times. Its matching antigen is unknown. Isolation of PBMCs gave at least 6 million cells per sample. Looked up from germline, CDR1 is PRHDT and CDR2 is FYEKMQ (reference sequence). With V trimmed by 5 bases and J by 2 bases, 5 bases remained unmatched. This CDR3 has 15 residues. Alongside a J-beta primer mix, a sample-barcoded 5' primer served in a second PCR lasting 7 to 11 cycles. One entry per CDR3 protein results from TCRdb running MiXCR on the 5' RACE reads. The sample includes some 1.8 million distinct CDR3 sequences, about two fifths of them seen just once.

V gene TRBV13 combines with J gene TRBJ2-7; 11 bases line up with TRBD2. The sequence was collected from a human donor in good health. The sequencing sample was made of blood. The CDR3 coding sequence is TGTGCCAGCAGCCCTAGCGGGGGGCCTGCCTACGAGCAGTACTTC. Encoded protein: CASSPSGGPAYEQYF.